This T cell receptor (beta chain) comes out of a study of cytomegalovirus exposure and HLA in healthy donors. Findings and limits, study-wide: The study carried out a later analysis of TCR beta sequences. It associated some 17,000 of them with specific HLA alleles at a false discovery rate of 0.05. Per published accounts, TCR beta sequences correctly predicted the HLA-A and HLA-B alleles of most subjects. Most TCR sequences proved rare, with some public TCRs found in many donors.

Likely unrecorded immune exposures existed in these nominally healthy donors. A note on this clone: Its antigen is currently unknown.

Researchers ran the PCR with 60 Vbeta and 13 Jbeta primers. Only in-frame clones appear in the TCRdb table, and some are missing; sequencing was by immunoSEQ multiplex PCR. This sample has roughly 240,000 clones, with roughly 85% found just once. Material: PBMCs. The TCR was taken from a girl aged 2-10 years in good health and CMV-seronegative.

The DNA for the CDR3 is TGTGCCAGCAGCTTGTTCGGGGCTAATGAAAAACTGTTTTTT. It specifies CASSLFGANEKLFF. The chain has TRBV7-9 and TRBJ1-4; D is undetermined. V shed 3 bases and J shed 3 bases, with 8 bases lying between them. CDR3 length equals 14 residues. The germline CDR1 and CDR2 sequences are SEHNR and FQNEAQ (reference sequence).